This T cell receptor (beta chain) was profiled in a study of blood T cell repertoires in COVID-19. Study as a whole: COVID-19 samples collected from the United States, Italy and Spain covered acute and convalescent phases. PBMCs, B-cell-depleted T cells, or T cells were the source of the cDNA or gDNA that made up the material.

CDR3 size: 11 residues. Germline V gene sequence: CDR1 DFQATT, CDR2 SNEGSKA (reference sequence). This clone was seen a few times. One end of the junction varies from germline; a read error may be responsible. Produced via immunoSEQ multiplex PCR; TCRdb's table is partial and in-frame only. Of around 260,000 clones listed, more than 70% are singletons. Sequencing used peripheral blood. The rearrangement uses TRBV20-1 and TRBJ1-2; tentative D call: TRBD1 (6 bases). The receptor was derived from a woman between 50 and 59 years old with acute or convalescent COVID-19. In DNA, the CDR3 is TGCAGTGCTCGCCTACCTCGACAGGACCTTTTC. Its translation: CSARLPRQDLF.